The next 26 T cell receptor beta chains were all read from a single sample in a study of cytomegalovirus exposure and HLA in healthy donors. 60 Vbeta and 13 Jbeta primers were used in PCR. TCRdb's table, derived via immunoSEQ multiplex PCR, lists solely in-frame clones and lacks some. This sample has about 190,000 clones, with around 82% found just once. Sequenced sample: PBMCs. These receptors came from a man younger than 35 in good health and CMV-seronegative.

The V gene is TRBV25-1, the J gene TRBJ2-5, with 8 bases lining up with TRBD1. Germline assignment: CDR1 MGHDK and CDR2 SYGVNS. This CDR3 is 13 amino acids long. The ends lost 5 bases at V and 11 bases at J; junction bases unmatched: 10. The CDR3 DNA sequence: TGTGCCAGCAGTCTGACAGGGGCGGGTGAGCAGTACTTC. Its protein is CASSLTGAGEQYF.

This clone was detected a few times. V usage is TRBV5-1 and J usage is TRBJ2-3; TRBD2 aligns across 13 bases. Per germline, CDR1 SGHRS and CDR2 YFSETQ. The V segment lost 4 bases and the J segment 5 bases; nucleotides outside the gene matches: 10. This CDR3 region has 17 residues. The CDR3 here is CASSITTSGRVGDTQYF. CDR3 bases: TGCGCCAGCAGCATAACCACTAGCGGGAGGGTCGGAGATACGCAGTATTTT.

This clone was seen a single time. The chain recombines TRBV9 with TRBJ1-1; the D is unclear. V lost 3 bases, J lost 5 bases, and 17 bases lay in between. Per the germline V gene, CDR1 is SGDLS and CDR2 is YYNGEE. The CDR3 consists of 15 residues. CDR3 coding DNA: TGTGCCAGCAGCGAGAGGGTGGGGAGGTGGACTGAAGCTTTCTTT. It specifies CASSERVGRWTEAFF.

V and J are TRBV4-3 and TRBJ2-1; tentatively, D is TRBD1 (6 bases). Germline loops: CDR1 LGHNA, CDR2 YSLEER. There are 15 residues in the CDR3. Trimming stripped 0 bases from V and 13 bases from J, with 19 bases between. In DNA, the CDR3 is TGCGCCAGCAGCCAAGAATCCGGGACACAGCGACGTCAGTTCTTC. Translation: CASSQESGTQRRQFF.

The rearrangement uses TRBV28 and TRBJ2-5; 8 bases are a match to TRBD2. Germline CDR1 and CDR2: MDHEN and SYDVKM. V lost 5 bases to trimming and J lost 5 bases; unmatched junction nucleotides: 10. The CDR3 spans 15 residues. The CDR3 sequence: CASSPSREGGETQYF. The CDR3 nucleotides are TGTGCCAGCAGTCCCTCCCGGGAGGGAGGGGAGACCCAGTACTTC.

The count of this clone is one. The chain recombines TRBV28 with TRBJ1-1; TRBD1 aligns across 7 bases. V shed 11 bases, J shed 5 bases, and the junction held 29 bases outside the gene matches. The CDR3 runs to 19 residues. The germline V gene has CDR1 MDHEN and CDR2 SYDVKM. CDR3 protein: CASLSRSGQDNTRLTEAFF. The CDR3 nucleotides are TGTGCCTCTTTGAGCCGGTCCGGACAGGATAATACAAGGTTGACTGAAGCTTTCTTT.

The genes are TRBV25-1 and TRBJ1-2; D is unclear. V shed 4 bases and J shed 3 bases, with 9 bases lying between them. The CDR3 totals 13 residues. Germline values: CDR1 MGHDK, CDR2 SYGVNS. The CDR3 loop is CASSVVFDYGYTF. CDR3 DNA sequence: TGTGCCAGCAGTGTTGTCTTTGACTATGGCTACACCTTC.

The rearrangement uses TRBV18 and TRBJ2-3; D is perhaps TRBD2 (5 bases). This CDR3 contains 13 residues. CDR1 and CDR2 from the germline V gene are KGHSH and LQKENI. Trimming stripped 4 bases from V and 2 bases from J, with 7 bases between. The CDR3 sequence: CASSLAYTDTQYF. The CDR3 nucleotides are TGTGCCAGCTCACTAGCGTACACAGATACGCAGTATTTT.

The rearrangement uses TRBV11-3 and TRBJ2-3; 8 nucleotides line up with TRBD1. The germline V gene has CDR1 SGHNT and CDR2 YENEEA. The length of the CDR3 is 15 residues. The ends lost 4 bases at V and 2 bases at J; junction bases unmatched: 5. CDR3 residues: CASSSRTGPTDTQYF. For the CDR3, the DNA is TGTGCCAGCAGCTCCAGGACAGGGCCCACAGATACGCAGTATTTT. The full variable domain, its missing parts supplied by reference TRBV11-3 and TRBJ2-3, is EAGVVQSPRYKIIEKKQPVAFWCNPISGHNTLYWYLQNLGQGPELLIRYENEEAVDDSQLPKDRFSAERLKGVDSTLKIQPAELGDSAVYLCASSSRTGPTDTQYFGPGTRLTVL.

This rearrangement joins TRBV7-2 to TRBJ2-7; D might be TRBD1 (6 bases). From germline, CDR1 is SGHTA and CDR2 FQGNSA. The V end was cut by 3 bases, the J end by 1 base, with 16 bases between. This CDR3 is built from 16 residues. The CDR3: CASSFSGRTESYEQYF. DNA for the CDR3: TGTGCCAGCAGCTTTTCCGGCCGGACAGAATCCTACGAGCAGTACTTC.

The chain employs TRBV9 and TRBJ2-3; tentative D call: TRBD2 (6 bases). Trimming took off 4 bases at V and 2 bases at J, with 11 bases between the two ends. CDR3 length: 14 amino acids. The germline V gene encodes CDR1 SGDLS and CDR2 YYNGEE. The CDR3 region has the DNA TGTGCCAGCAGCCCACAGGACTACACAGATACGCAGTATTTT. This sequence encodes CASSPQDYTDTQYF.

The V and J genes are TRBV11-3 and TRBJ2-1; TRBD2 is a possible D gene (5 bases). Trimming cost V 5 bases and J 4 bases, with 15 bases left between them. The V gene's germline CDR1 is SGHNT and CDR2 YENEEA. The CDR3 spans 15 residues. For the CDR3, the DNA is TGTGCCAGCAGCCCCCAGAGGACTGAGTACAATGAGCAGTTCTTC. It specifies CASSPQRTEYNEQFF.

The chain combines TRBV21-1 with TRBJ1-4; TRBD1, the D gene given by the table, was not confirmed from the DNA. TRBV21-1 represents a pseudogene. CDR3 length: 17 residues. The CDR3 DNA follows: TGTGCCAGCAGCAAAGGAGGACCGGGACAGGGGGTAAAAAAACTGTTTTTT. As protein: CASSKGGPGQGVKKLFF.

V is TRBV6-5 and J is TRBJ1-2; 8 bases match TRBD1. The CDR3 totals 15 residues. With 0 bases clipped from V and 8 bases from J, the junction kept 8 bases outside the gene matches. Germline V gene data show CDR1 as MNHEY and CDR2 as SVGAGI. The CDR3 DNA follows: TGTGCCAGCAGTTACTCGGAGACAGGGGTTCAGGGCTACACCTTC. Amino acids: CASSYSETGVQGYTF.

CDR3 in DNA: TGTGCCAGCTCCCCGGGACAGGGGCCGCAGAGGGCCCAGCATTTT. Translated, it gives CASSPGQGPQRAQHF. V is TRBV18 and J is TRBJ1-5; the match to TRBD1 covers 10 bases. The CDR3 contains 15 residues. V gave up 6 bases and J gave up 11 bases; unmatched junction bases: 13. Germline V gene sequence: CDR1 KGHSH, CDR2 LQKENI.

This rearrangement joins TRBV7-9 to TRBJ2-1; the match to TRBD2 covers 10 bases. The CDR3 loop spans 17 amino acids. CDR1 SEHNR and CDR2 FQNEAQ come from the germline V gene (reference sequence). V was clipped by 3 bases and J by 8 bases; unmatched bases: 13. The CDR3 coding sequence is TGTGCCAGCAGCTTTTGGTTAGCGGGAGGCCCCGGGTATGAGCAGTTCTTC. It translates to CASSFWLAGGPGYEQFF.

This sequence joins TRBV7-8 and TRBJ2-7; TRBD2 aligns across 9 bases. The CDR3 sequence is 16 residues long. CDR1 SGHVS and CDR2 FQNEAQ come from the germline V gene. The J segment lost 2 bases and the V segment lost 5 bases, leaving 10 bases of the junction unmatched. The CDR3: CASSPPTAGGAYEQYF. The CDR3 DNA follows: TGTGCCAGCAGCCCACCCACGGCGGGAGGGGCCTACGAGCAGTACTTC.

The chain recombines TRBV6-1 with TRBJ2-7, with D maybe TRBD1 (6 bases). The V end lost 2 bases, the J end lost 3 bases, and 11 bases lay between the germline ends. The CDR3 sequence is 14 residues long. Germline V gives CDR1 MNHNS, CDR2 SASEGT. The CDR3 loop reads CASSEWDKYYEQYF. The CDR3 DNA reads as TGTGCCAGCAGTGAATGGGACAAGTACTACGAGCAGTACTTC.

This chain connects TRBV19 to TRBJ1-1; D not certain. CDR1 LNHDA and CDR2 SQIVND come from the germline V gene (reference sequence). Deletions cut 5 bases from V and 0 bases from J, with 7 bases between. The CDR3 has 13 residues. CDR3 protein: CASSHGMNTEAFF. The CDR3, as DNA: TGTGCCAGTAGTCACGGTATGAACACTGAAGCTTTCTTT.

J is TRBJ2-1 and V is TRBV7-2, with a tentative D call TRBD2 (8 bases). The CDR3 has 18 amino acids. From germline, CDR1 is SGHTA and CDR2 FQGNSA. The germline V and J ends were trimmed by 2 bases and 0 bases, with 17 bases remaining between them. The chain's CDR3 is CASSLSGGGPGSYNEQFF. CDR3 sequence (DNA): TGTGCCAGCAGCTTATCGGGAGGGGGCCCAGGCTCCTACAATGAGCAGTTCTTC. The full variable domain, its missing parts supplied by reference TRBV7-2 and TRBJ2-1, is GAGVSQSPSNKVTEKGKDVELRCDPISGHTALYWYRQSLGQGLEFLIYFQGNSAPDKSGLPSDRFSAERTGGSVSTLTIQRTQQEDSAVYLCASSLSGGGPGSYNEQFFGPGTRLTVL.

The V gene is TRBV6-1, the J gene TRBJ1-4, with a possible D match to TRBD1 (6 bases). Per germline, CDR1 MNHNS and CDR2 SASEGT. The CDR3 covers 13 residues. The V end lost 7 bases, the J end lost 5 bases, and 11 bases lay between the germline ends. This chain's CDR3 is CASNRAWNEKLFF. In DNA form, the CDR3 reads TGTGCCAGCAACAGGGCTTGGAATGAAAAACTGTTTTTT.

This clone was observed once. The chain couples TRBV6-1 to TRBJ1-1, with a weak D call TRBD1 (6 bases). The V gene's germline CDR1 is MNHNS and CDR2 SASEGT. This CDR3 contains 13 residues. V was shortened by 5 bases and J by 5 bases, with 12 bases between the two germline ends. The CDR3 region is CASSSPRGTEAFF. CDR3 bases: TGTGCCAGCAGTTCTCCAAGGGGGACTGAAGCTTTCTTT.

The gene calls are TRBV19 and TRBJ2-1; TRBD2 matches 9 bases. V gave up 1 base and J gave up 7 bases; unmatched junction bases: 8. Germline V gene sequence: CDR1 LNHDA, CDR2 SQIVND (reference sequence). CDR3 length equals 16 residues. The CDR3 DNA is TGTGCCAGTAGTATAGTGAGAGCGGGAGGATGGAATGAGCAGTTCTTC. This gives the protein CASSIVRAGGWNEQFF. Full variable domain (missing parts from reference TRBV19 and TRBJ2-1): DGGITQSPKYLFRKEGQNVTLSCEQNLNHDAMYWYRQDPGQGLRLIYYSQIVNDFQKGDIAEGYSVSREKKESFPLTVTSAQKNPTAFYLCASSIVRAGGWNEQFFGPGTRLTVL.

Concerning this clone itself: A read error may produce the germline difference seen at one junction end. J is TRBJ2-3 and V is TRBV7-9; D gene uncertain. CDR1 is SEHNR and CDR2 is FQNEAQ in the germline V gene (reference sequence). This CDR3 has 9 residues. The CDR3 here is CSSSSGQYF. In DNA form, the CDR3 reads TGTTCCAGCAGCTCAGGTCAGTATTTT.

V gene TRBV18 combines with J gene TRBJ2-2; D is perhaps TRBD2 (5 bases). The CDR3 has 16 residues. The germline V gene encodes CDR1 KGHSH and CDR2 LQKENI. V shed 2 bases and J shed 0 bases, with 10 bases lying between them. The CDR3 bases are TGTGCCAGCTCACCAAATCGGGGTCCGAACACCGGGGAGCTGTTTTTT. It translates to CASSPNRGPNTGELFF.

DNA for the CDR3: TGTGCCAGCAGCTTCTCCGGGGACGAGCAGTACTTC. Protein product: CASSFSGDEQYF. The genes are TRBV7-9 and TRBJ2-7, with TRBD2 as a possible D gene (5 bases). Germline lookup yields CDR1 SEHNR and CDR2 FQNEAQ (reference sequence). Trimming removed 3 bases from V and 5 bases from J, with 8 bases in between. This CDR3 is 12 amino acids long.